Listed below are T cell receptor beta chains from one sample, sequenced in a study of T cell repertoires in cytomegalovirus infection. From the reads, TCRdb called clonotypes with MiXCR, one entry per CDR3 protein. Counted here are 150,000 to 200,000 distinct CDR3 sequences, around 15% occurring once; the ten biggest clones make up 25% to 30%. The sequenced sample consisted of PBMCs. The receptors were gathered from a human donor in good health (CMV status not recorded). Some clones in this sample may be carry-over from other donors' samples. Each CDR3 is given with its conserved first and last residue. The D gene is left open where the match is weak. For some rows the clone size is stated as once, few or many, or as a class when expanded; others skip it.

many	TRBV7-9	TRBJ1-1	-	TGTGCCAGCAGCTTAGTCCTGGGCGTGAACACTGAAGCTTTCTTT	CASSLVLGVNTEAFF
many	TRBV12-3/TRBV12-4	TRBJ2-3	TRBD1	TGTGCCAGCAGTTTAACGACAGGGGAGAATACGCAGTATTTT	CASSLTTGENTQYF
many	TRBV7-8	TRBJ1-1	-	TGTGCCAGCAGCTTAGCCTCCTCACTGAACACTGAAGCTTTCTTT	CASSLASSLNTEAFF
-	TRBV20-1	TRBJ2-2	-	TGCAGTGCTAGAGATGCCGGGGAGCTGTTTTTT	CSARDAGELFF
once	TRBV20-1	TRBJ2-7	-	TGCAGTGCCCTTCCGGCGGTCTACGAGCAGTACTTC	CSALPAVYEQYF
many	TRBV12-3/TRBV12-4	TRBJ1-1	-	TGTGCCAGCAGTCCCCTGGGTGAAGCTTTCTTT	CASSPLGEAFF
many	TRBV7-2	TRBJ1-2	-	TGTGCCAGCAGCTCCGGAGGGTCCCTCCCCACCACCTTC	CASSSGGSLPTTF
-	TRBV13	TRBJ2-3	-	TGTGCCAGCAGCCGTTACGTAGATACGCAGTATTTT	CASSRYVDTQYF
many	TRBV6-2/TRBV6-3	TRBJ1-5	TRBD1	TGTGCCAGCAGTTCCGGACAGGGTTGGCCTCAGCCCCAGCATTTT	CASSSGQGWPQPQHF
-	TRBV29-1	TRBJ1-1	-	TGCAGCGGGGCCTTTTCGGGAGCTGAAGCTTTCTTT	CSGAFSGAEAFF
few	TRBV5-1	TRBJ1-4	-	TGCGCCAGCAGCCCCGACAGTTCAACTAATGAAAAACTGTTTTTT	CASSPDSSTNEKLFF
few	TRBV4-3	TRBJ2-7	TRBD2	TGCGCCAGCAGCCAAGAAGCGCCCCTAGCGGGAGGGCCTTCCGTTTACTACGAGCAGTACTTC	CASSQEAPLAGGPSVYYEQYF
few	TRBV10-3	TRBJ2-7	-	TGTGCCACCAGACAGTCTCTTAGCTCCTACGAGCAGTACTTC	CATRQSLSSYEQYF
-	TRBV6-6	TRBJ1-2	-	TGTGCCAGCAGTGACCCGAGTAACTATGGCTACACCTTC	CASSDPSNYGYTF
-	TRBV6-2/TRBV6-3	TRBJ1-2	-	TGTGCCAGCAGTTACGGAACCCCCCGGAGCTACACCTTC	CASSYGTPRSYTF
-	TRBV10-3	TRBJ1-5	TRBD1	TGTGCCATCAGGGAGGGGGCACGAAATCAGCCCCAGCATTTT	CAIREGARNQPQHF
-	TRBV20-1	TRBJ2-1	TRBD2	TGCAGTGCTAGGGTAGCGGGAGGGAAGAACTACAATGAGCAGTTCTTC	CSARVAGGKNYNEQFF
many	TRBV7-2	TRBJ2-5	TRBD2	TGTGCCAGCAGCTTCCCTCAAGCGGGAGGGCGAGAGACCCAGTACTTC	CASSFPQAGGRETQYF
-	TRBV12-3/TRBV12-4	TRBJ1-6	-	TGTGCCAGCAGTACTGGGTCACCCCTCCACTTT	CASSTGSPLHF
many	TRBV19	TRBJ2-2	-	TGTGCCAGTACTACCCGGGGTCCCTCAGCTGTCACCGGGGAGCTGTTTTTT	CASTTRGPSAVTGELFF
many	TRBV4-1	TRBJ2-3	-	TGCGCCAGCAGCCAAGCACAGAGTGCCACAGATACGCAGTATTTT	CASSQAQSATDTQYF
few	TRBV29-1	TRBJ2-3	TRBD1	TGCGGGACAGACACAGATACGCAGTATTTT	CGTDTDTQYF